These 27 T cell receptor beta chains were sequenced from one sample in a study of blood T cell repertoires in COVID-19. Some clones are missing from TCRdb's copy, which holds only in-frame ones; the method was immunoSEQ multiplex PCR. The table has around 140,000 clones, roughly 84% seen once. The sequenced sample was peripheral blood. These receptors all stem from a man aged 30 to 45 with COVID-19, enrolled during active disease.

CDR3 sequence: CASSPTQGDSPLHF. The CDR3 DNA reads as TGTGCCAGCAGCCCCACCCAGGGGGATTCACCCCTCCACTTT. The V gene is TRBV5-4, the J gene TRBJ1-6; TRBD1 agrees at 7 bases. Germline values: CDR1 SGHNT, CDR2 YYREEE (reference sequence). Trimming cost V 4 bases and J 8 bases; bases outside gene matches: 6. The CDR3 spans 14 residues.

This clone has only one observation. The chain combines TRBV19 with TRBJ2-7; D possibly corresponds to TRBD2 (5 bases). Germline V gene data show CDR1 as LNHDA and CDR2 as SQIVND (reference sequence). V lost 5 bases and J 4 bases, leaving 12 bases between the germline ends. The CDR3 runs to 13 residues. The CDR3 DNA sequence: TGTGCCAGTAGTTTCGGGGAGTTTTACGAGCAGTACTTC. This sequence encodes CASSFGEFYEQYF.

This clone appeared once. This CDR3 is CASSSLGGGDYGYTF. The CDR3 nucleotides read TGCGCCAGCAGCTCCCTCGGAGGGGGGGACTATGGCTACACCTTC. This chain uses TRBV5-1 with TRBJ1-2; maybe TRBD1 (6 bases). CDR3 length equals 15 residues. CDR1 and CDR2 from the germline V gene are SGHRS and YFSETQ. V was pared by 3 bases and J by 3 bases, with 15 bases between.

As DNA, the CDR3 is TGCGCCAGCAGGACTCGAAGCTCCTACAATGAGCAGTTCTTC. Amino acid sequence: CASRTRSSYNEQFF. This sequence joins TRBV10-2 and TRBJ2-1, with D uncertain. Germline assignment: CDR1 WSHSY and CDR2 SAAADI. The germline V and J ends were trimmed by 6 bases and 0 bases, with 9 bases remaining between them. The CDR3 contains 14 residues.

This chain joins TRBV19 and TRBJ2-1, with D possibly TRBD2 on 5 matching bases. CDR1 is LNHDA, CDR2 SQIVND, per germline (reference sequence). Trimming shortened V by 5 bases and J by 5 bases, and 10 bases separated the two germline ends. This CDR3 region has 13 residues. The CDR3 here is CASSERINNEQFF. As DNA, the CDR3 is TGTGCCAGTAGTGAGCGGATTAACAATGAGCAGTTCTTC.

The V gene is TRBV27, the J gene TRBJ1-2; D might be TRBD1 (6 bases). Per germline, CDR1 MNHEY and CDR2 SMNVEV (reference sequence). This CDR3 is built from 15 residues. Trimming left V 6 bases short and J 2 bases short, with 16 bases between. The CDR3 region has the DNA TGTGCCAGCAGCCAGGACAGAATTACAAACTATGGCTACACCTTC. Translated: CASSQDRITNYGYTF.

This clone was seen a handful of times. The chain recombines TRBV9 with TRBJ1-4; 8 bases agree with TRBD1. Trimming cost V 0 bases and J 10 bases; bases outside gene matches: 5. There are 14 residues in the CDR3. Germline V lookup: CDR1 SGDLS, CDR2 YYNGEE. DNA of the CDR3: TGTGCCAGCAGCGTAGAGGACGGACAGGGAAAACTGTTTTTT. This gives the protein CASSVEDGQGKLFF.

This clone came up once. The genes are TRBV11-2 and TRBJ2-7; D is possibly TRBD1 (7 bases). The CDR3 has 19 residues. V lost 5 bases and J 0 bases, leaving 26 bases between the germline ends. CDR1 and CDR2 from the germline V gene are SGHAT and FQNNGV. The CDR3 nucleotides are TGTGCCAGCAGCGGGCAGGGGGGAAGGAGCGGACTATACTCCTACGAGCAGTACTTC. Translation gives CASSGQGGRSGLYSYEQYF.

This clone was observed a single time. The CDR3 nucleotides read TGTGCCAGCAGGGGGCCCGGACAGGGGTCCGGCTACACCTTC. This sequence encodes CASRGPGQGSGYTF. The chain uses TRBV2 and TRBJ1-2, with TRBD1 identical over 9 bases. Germline V gene sequence: CDR1 SNHLY, CDR2 FYNNEI. The junction had 10 bases not matched to a gene; V was cut back by 6 bases and J by 8 bases. The CDR3 has 14 residues.

V gene TRBV28 combines with J gene TRBJ1-5, with a possible D match to TRBD1 (5 bases). Trimming took off 5 bases at V and 6 bases at J, with 14 bases between the two ends. The CDR3 is 14 amino acids. CDR1 MDHEN and CDR2 SYDVKM come from the germline V gene. CDR3 nucleotides: TGTGCCAGCAGTCGGTGGGGGGGTGGTCAGCCCCAGCATTTT. Residues: CASSRWGGGQPQHF.

The J gene is TRBJ2-1, the V gene TRBV18; 10 positions match TRBD2. Germline V CDR1 and CDR2: KGHSH, LQKENI. J was trimmed by 7 bases and V by 3 bases; bases with no gene match: 9. This CDR3 contains 16 residues. DNA for the CDR3: TGTGCCAGCTCACCGGGAGCTAGCGGGAGTAGAAATGAGCAGTTCTTC. This encodes CASSPGASGSRNEQFF.

The chain joins TRBV5-8 to TRBJ1-5; no clear D gene. The CDR3 totals 18 residues. Trimming shortened V by 3 bases and J by 0 bases, and 19 bases separated the two germline ends. Germline V gives CDR1 SGHTS, CDR2 YDEGEE. CDR3 loop: CASSSKDRGRDSNQPQHF. The CDR3 DNA sequence: TGTGCCAGCAGCTCCAAAGACCGGGGTCGTGATAGCAATCAGCCCCAGCATTTT.

The chain joins TRBV28 to TRBJ1-6; D is undetermined. Trimming cost V 5 bases and J 7 bases, with 12 bases left between them. The CDR3 runs to 14 residues. From germline, CDR1 is MDHEN and CDR2 SYDVKM. CDR3 residues: CASSPRELNSPLHF. The CDR3 bases are TGTGCCAGCAGTCCTAGGGAGTTGAATTCACCCCTCCACTTT.

The CDR3 region is CASSLHRDQPQHF. As DNA, the CDR3 is TGTGCCAGCAGTCTCCACAGGGATCAGCCCCAGCATTTT. The J gene is TRBJ1-5, the V gene TRBV2; possibly TRBD1 for D (6 bases). CDR3 length equals 13 residues. Germline assignment: CDR1 SNHLY and CDR2 FYNNEI. V was pared by 5 bases and J by 5 bases, with 10 bases between.

The chain employs TRBV3-1 (or the pseudogene TRBV3-2) and TRBJ1-6; 8 bases align to TRBD1. Losses at the gene ends were 4 bases for V and 2 bases for J; bases not matched to a gene: 4. Germline V gene lookup returns CDR1 LGHDT and CDR2 YNNKEL (reference sequence). The CDR3 is 16 amino acids. The CDR3 here is CASSLGTGAYNSPLHF. The CDR3 DNA follows: TGTGCCAGCAGCCTAGGGACAGGAGCCTATAATTCACCCCTCCACTTT.

The V gene is TRBV5-6, the J gene TRBJ2-1; TRBD2 matches 9 bases. With V trimmed by 9 bases and J by 4 bases, 11 bases remained unmatched. Germline V CDR1 and CDR2: SGHDT, YYEEEE. The CDR3 length is 15 residues. For the CDR3, the DNA is TGTGCCACCCGGGCTAGCGGGATTTTATACAATGAGCAGTTCTTC. The encoded protein is CATRASGILYNEQFF.

The chain employs TRBV5-4 and TRBJ1-1; maybe TRBD1 (5 bases). CDR1 is SGHNT and CDR2 is YYREEE in the germline V gene (reference sequence). V shed 3 bases and J shed 9 bases, with 18 bases lying between them. This CDR3 region has 14 residues. The CDR3 DNA is TGTGCCAGCAGCTCTGTGGACACTCCGTACCAAGCTTTCTTT. Amino acids: CASSSVDTPYQAFF.

The chain uses TRBV19 and TRBJ2-1; tentative D call: TRBD2 (6 bases). The CDR3 is 15 amino acids. Per the germline V gene, CDR1 is LNHDA and CDR2 is SQIVND (reference sequence). Trimming removed 5 bases from V and 0 bases from J, with 11 bases in between. CDR3 amino acids: CASSHRDFSYNEQFF. Written as DNA, the CDR3 is TGTGCCAGTAGTCACCGGGACTTCTCCTACAATGAGCAGTTCTTC.

This chain connects TRBV7-8 to TRBJ2-1; D is unresolved. The length of the CDR3 is 13 residues. The V gene lost 4 bases and the J gene lost 10 bases, with 14 bases spanning the gap. From germline, CDR1 is SGHVS and CDR2 FQNEAQ. The CDR3 region has the DNA TGTGCCAGCAGCTCCGCCGATCGGGTAGAGCAGTTCTTC. Translated, it gives CASSSADRVEQFF.

The CDR3 DNA reads as TGTGCCAGCAGCCCCCGTACAGGGAGTAATGAAAAACTGTTTTTT. As protein: CASSPRTGSNEKLFF. V and J are TRBV2 and TRBJ1-4; tentatively, D is TRBD1 (6 bases). V lost 6 bases to trimming and J lost 4 bases, with 15 bases between them. The CDR3 contains 15 residues. Germline V CDR1 and CDR2: SNHLY, FYNNEI.

The chain recombines TRBV28 with TRBJ1-1, with a tentative D call TRBD1 (6 bases). CDR1 and CDR2 (germline): MDHEN, SYDVKM. There are 13 residues in the CDR3. Trimming left V 7 bases short and J 3 bases short, with 12 bases between. CDR3: CASITRGHTEAFF. The CDR3 nucleotides read TGTGCCAGCATTACGCGGGGGCACACTGAAGCTTTCTTT.

The chain employs TRBV6-5 and TRBJ1-5; D perhaps matches TRBD1 (5 bases). The germline V gene has CDR1 MNHEY and CDR2 SVGAGI. The CDR3 covers 13 residues. Trimming shortened V by 6 bases and J by 7 bases, and 13 bases separated the two germline ends. CDR3 bases: TGTGCCAGCAGCCTTAAACAGGCGCAGCCCCAGCATTTT. Its translation: CASSLKQAQPQHF.

The CDR3 loop is CASSYTTGQMYEQYF. CDR3 in DNA: TGTGCCAGCAGTTATACGACAGGCCAGATGTACGAGCAGTACTTC. The genes are TRBV6-6 and TRBJ2-7; D might be TRBD1 (6 bases). Germline V lookup: CDR1 MNHNY, CDR2 SVGAGI (reference sequence). The CDR3 length is 15 residues. V gave up 3 bases and J gave up 4 bases, with 16 bases separating them.

This clone was observed a single time. This chain links TRBV14 with TRBJ2-7; TRBD1 aligns across 10 bases. With V trimmed by 1 base and J by 4 bases, 4 bases remained unmatched. The CDR3 is 15 amino acids. The germline V gene has CDR1 SGHDN and CDR2 FVKESK. CDR3 protein: CASSQGGTGVYEQYF. CDR3 nucleotides: TGTGCCAGCAGCCAAGGGGGGACAGGGGTGTACGAGCAGTACTTC.

V gene TRBV7-3 combines with J gene TRBJ1-4; no definite D call. The CDR3 contains 16 residues. Germline CDR1 and CDR2: SGHTA and FQGTGA. V lost 1 base, J lost 1 base, and 10 bases lay in between. This CDR3 is CASSLITAGTNEKLFF. CDR3 nucleotide sequence: TGTGCCAGCAGCTTAATCACGGCGGGAACTAATGAAAAACTGTTTTTT.

This clone showed up many times. The V gene is TRBV15, the J gene TRBJ2-7; a possible D gene is TRBD1 (5 bases). Trimming removed 4 bases at V and 1 base at J, with 8 bases between. The CDR3 extends over 13 amino acids. In germline, CDR1 is LNHNV, CDR2 YYDKDF (reference sequence). The DNA of the CDR3 is TGTGCCACCAGCAAAGGGGATTCCTACGAGCAGTACTTC. The encoded protein is CATSKGDSYEQYF.

This chain uses TRBV15 with TRBJ1-2, with 7 nucleotides matching TRBD1. This CDR3 is 13 amino acids long. With V trimmed by 5 bases and J by 4 bases, 4 bases remained unmatched. CDR1 is LNHNV, CDR2 YYDKDF, per germline (reference sequence). The CDR3 DNA is TGTGCCACCAGCGGCGGGACAGCCTATGGCTACACCTTC. Protein: CATSGGTAYGYTF. Based on the CDR3 plus reference TRBV15 and TRBJ1-2, the full variable domain is DAMVIQNPRYQVTQFGKPVTLSCSQTLNHNVMYWYQQKSSQAPKLLFHYYDKDFNNEADTPDNFQSRRPNTSFCFLDIRSPGLGDTAMYLCATSGGTAYGYTFGSGTRLTVV.